These 17 T cell receptor beta chains originate from one sample sequenced in a study of tumor and adjacent non-tumor tissue in lung cancer. Three rounds of nested PCR, following a modified ARM-PCR protocol, produced the TCRbeta library. Each CDR3 protein is one row after TCRdb ran MiXCR on the multiplex PCR reads. The top ten hold about 19% of the sample, which has approximately 100,000 distinct CDR3 sequences, more than 55% seen once. No cell sorting was done before RNA was extracted from the tissue. More than 3 cm separated this lung sample from the edge of the tumor. Sequenced sample: distant non-tumor lung tissue. These receptor sequences come from a man aged 30 to 39 with non-small cell lung cancer.

With regard to this clonotype: This may be a read error, as it is one base from a much larger clone. The chain combines TRBV24-1 with TRBJ2-1; TRBD2 might be the D (5 bases). Germline V lookup: CDR1 KGHDR, CDR2 SFDVKD. This CDR3 has 15 amino acids. The CDR3 DNA follows: TGTGCCACCAGTGATGCGGGTTCCTCCTACAATGAGCACTTCTTC. This encodes CATSDAGSSYNEHFF.

Points on this clonotype: One base away lies a much larger clone, so this may be a sequencing read error. Because the CDR3 is missing its conserved closing phenylalanine or tryptophan, this is likely a read error. The rearrangement links TRBV4-2 to TRBJ2-1; TRBD2 matches at 13 bases. This CDR3 contains 16 residues. J was trimmed by 7 bases and V by 1 base; bases with no gene match: 4. The germline CDR1 and CDR2 sequences are LGHNA and YNFKEQ. The CDR3 here is CASSQATSGGANEQFI. The CDR3 region has the DNA TGTGCCAGCAGCCAAGCCACTAGCGGGGGGGCAAATGAGCAGTTCATC.

Comment on this clonotype: Germline is not matched at one junction end, which may reflect a read error. The genes are TRBV29-1 and TRBJ2-7, with 7 bases fitting TRBD2. CDR1 is SQVTM, CDR2 ANQGSEA, per germline. The CDR3 extends over 14 amino acids. CDR3 sequence (DNA): TGCAGCGTCACGACTAGCAGGAGCCTCTACGAGGAGCACTTC. As protein: CSVTTSRSLYEEHF.

The V gene is TRBV6-2 or TRBV6-3, the J gene TRBJ2-3; D is ambiguous. Germline CDR1 reads MNHEY; CDR2 reads SVGEGT. CDR3 length equals 14 residues. V was pared by 5 bases and J by 13 bases, with 22 bases between. CDR3 nucleotide sequence: TGTGCCAGCAGTGGGCTAGTGCTAGGCGGTATGAAGTATTTT. It is translated as CASSGLVLGGMKYF.

This clonotype appeared many times. The J gene is TRBJ2-2, the V gene TRBV5-4; tentatively, D is TRBD2 (6 bases). V lost 2 bases and J lost 3, with 11 bases in between. CDR3 length: 15 residues. The germline V gene encodes CDR1 SGHNT and CDR2 YYREEE (reference sequence). The CDR3 DNA sequence: TGTGCCAGCAGCTTCGGGGGACCGGACACCGGGGAGCTGTTTTTT. Its protein is CASSFGGPDTGELFF.

Points on this clonotype: At one end, the junction sequence differs from germline, possibly due to a read error. This rearrangement joins TRBV5-4 to TRBJ1-1, with D possibly TRBD1 on 6 matching bases. Germline lookup yields CDR1 SGHNT and CDR2 YYREEE (reference sequence). The CDR3 has 15 residues. The CDR3 sequence is CASSEGGHTHTEVFF. CDR3 bases: TGTGCCAGCAGCGAGGGGGGACATACACACACTGAAGTTTTCTTT.

Details on this clonotype: One junction end disagrees with the germline gene, perhaps due to a read error. The chain recombines TRBV9 with TRBJ2-6; no clear D. This CDR3 is built from 14 residues. Germline V gene sequence: CDR1 SGDLS, CDR2 YYNGEE. CDR3 sequence (DNA): TGTGCCAGCAGCGTCGGCTCTGGGGTCAACGTCCTGACTTTC. It codes for CASSVGSGVNVLTF.

As for this clonotype: The junction does not match germline at one end; this may be a read error. This rearrangement joins TRBV6-1 to TRBJ2-7; D unresolved. The germline gives CDR1 MNHNS, CDR2 SASEGT. This CDR3 is 15 amino acids long. This CDR3 is CANSREGRTPYVQYF. CDR3 sequence (DNA): TGTGCCAACAGCCGAGAAGGCAGGACCCCCTACGTGCAGTACTTC.

A single count supports this clonotype. The chain carries TRBV6-2 or TRBV6-3 and TRBJ2-7; no definite D call. V shed 4 bases and J shed 4 bases, with 11 bases lying between them. Germline V gives CDR1 MNHEY, CDR2 SVGEGT. CDR3 size: 13 residues. CDR3 region: CASSFVSSYEQYF. The CDR3 nucleotides read TGTGCCAGCAGTTTCGTGTCCTCTTACGAGCAGTACTTC.

The chain employs TRBV20-1 and TRBJ2-1; weak D call: TRBD2 (5 bases). The germline V and J ends were trimmed by 3 bases and 5 bases, with 11 bases remaining between them. Germline CDR1 reads DFQATT; CDR2 reads SNEGSKA (reference sequence). The CDR3 loop spans 13 amino acids. CDR3 nucleotide sequence: TGCAGTGCTAGGAGGGCTTCCGACAATGAGCAGTTCTTC. This gives the protein CSARRASDNEQFF.

This clonotype was seen at least ten times. Here the CDR3 reads CASSFVISGEETQYF. The CDR3 DNA sequence: TGTGCCAGCAGTTTCGTAATAAGCGGAGAGGAGACCCAGTACTTC. The chain combines TRBV12-3 or TRBV12-4 with TRBJ2-5; D is perhaps TRBD2 (5 bases). The CDR3 is 15 amino acids. Trimming stripped 3 bases from V and 5 bases from J, with 16 bases between.

This clonotype was seen only a few times. This may come from a read error, since a much larger clone is one base off. The V call is TRBV20-1, the J call TRBJ1-2; D unclear. Germline CDR1 and CDR2: DFQATT and SNEGSKA (reference sequence). V was trimmed by 0 bases and J by 2 bases, leaving 16 bases between them. The CDR3 is 16 amino acids. CDR3 residues: CSARDPYSWSNYGYTF. DNA of the CDR3: TGCAGTGCTAGAGACCCCTACTCCTGGTCAAACTATGGCTACACCTTC.

This clonotype was found many times. This sequence joins TRBV6-5 and TRBJ1-5; the match to TRBD1 covers 10 bases. CDR1 and CDR2 from the germline V gene are MNHEY and SVGAGI. This CDR3 is 16 amino acids long. V was pared by 5 bases and J by 1 base, with 5 bases of the junction left unmatched. CDR3 sequence reads: CASSRTGGRSNQPQHF. CDR3 nucleotides: TGTGCCAGCAGTAGGACAGGGGGACGCAGCAATCAGCCCCAGCATTTT.

This clonotype was counted ten times or more. This chain uses TRBV20-1 with TRBJ1-2, with 11 bases that match TRBD1. The CDR3 contains 13 residues. J lost 8 bases, V lost 6 bases, and 8 bases had no gene match. Germline V CDR1 and CDR2: DFQATT, SNEGSKA (reference sequence). The CDR3 reads CSALDRGLDGYTF. In DNA, the CDR3 is TGCAGTGCCCTGGACAGGGGGCTAGACGGCTACACCTTC.

Note on this clonotype: As the CDR3 is not closed by the conserved phenylalanine or tryptophan, this likely results from a read error. It is unclear where the CDR3 begins or ends on the DNA, so no DNA is shown, and the CDR3 is as TCRdb lists it. The chain carries TRBV11-1 and TRBJ2-7. The CDR3 has 15 amino acids, counting both end residues. Germline V lookup: CDR1 SGHAT, CDR2 FQDESV (reference sequence). The CDR3 sequence: CASSYSGVTSNEHYL.

This clonotype has just one count. Given the absence of the conserved phenylalanine or tryptophan at the CDR3 end, a read error is likely. The gene calls are TRBV11-2 and TRBJ2-3; maybe TRBD1 (6 bases). The CDR3 loop spans 18 amino acids. From germline, CDR1 is SGHAT and CDR2 FQNNGV. Trimming removed 5 bases at V and 0 bases at J, with 21 bases between. CDR3 amino acids: CASSLRHLQGVSTDTQYL. CDR3 nucleotides: TGTGCCAGCAGCCTGCGCCACCTACAGGGTGTGAGCACAGATACGCAGTATTTA.

The table lists this clonotype with many counts. This sequence joins TRBV6-2 or TRBV6-3 and TRBJ2-1; D is perhaps TRBD2 (6 bases). From germline, CDR1 is MNHEY and CDR2 SVGEGT. V was shortened by 3 bases and J by 6 bases, with 15 bases between the two germline ends. The CDR3 loop spans 15 amino acids. CDR3 loop: CASSYQTGAANEQFF. DNA for the CDR3: TGTGCCAGCAGTTATCAAACGGGAGCGGCCAATGAGCAGTTCTTC.